Reported below is one T cell receptor beta chain. As yet, its antigen is unknown. The record originates from a study of T cell responses to AZD1222 COVID-19 vaccine. Study outcomes and limitations: White British donors predominated, females outnumbered males, and clonal diversity was possibly underestimated. Sampled repertoires all dated from after the peak T cell response. Nearly half of spike-specific TCRs reportedly target unmutated variant regions.

Second doses were pooled across both intervals (about 4 or about 12 weeks). Libraries were prepared by immunoSEQ multiplex PCR; TCRdb keeps only in-frame clonotypes and omits some of them. Altogether fewer than 110,000 clones are present, about 90% being singletons, with the ten largest covering roughly 8.7%. From germline, CDR1 is SQVTM and CDR2 ANQGSEA. Germline trimming cut 7 bases from V and 2 bases from J; bases unmatched to any gene: 7. This CDR3 is 14 amino acids long. This sequence was found in an adult who received the AZD1222 COVID-19 vaccine. V usage is TRBV29-1 and J usage is TRBJ1-3; 8 bases agree with TRBD1. Sequenced material: peripheral blood, taken 28 days after the second AZD1222 dose. This CDR3 is CSGATGEAGNTIYF. DNA of the CDR3: TGCAGCGGTGCGACAGGGGAAGCTGGAAACACCATATATTTT.